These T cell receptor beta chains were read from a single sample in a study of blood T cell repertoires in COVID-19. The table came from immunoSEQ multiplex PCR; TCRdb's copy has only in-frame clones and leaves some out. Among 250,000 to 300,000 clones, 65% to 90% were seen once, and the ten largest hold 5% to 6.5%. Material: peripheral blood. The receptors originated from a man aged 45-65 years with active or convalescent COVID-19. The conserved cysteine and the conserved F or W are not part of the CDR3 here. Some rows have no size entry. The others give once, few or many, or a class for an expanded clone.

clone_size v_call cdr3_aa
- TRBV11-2 ASNELAGGVDTQY
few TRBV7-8 ASSLERNYGYT
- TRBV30 AWNRVNTEAF
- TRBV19 ASRKQGLNTEAF
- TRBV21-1 ASLNIGGPSSYNEQF
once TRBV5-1 ASSPGQVNTEAF
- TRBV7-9 ASSLVTALNEKLF
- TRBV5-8 ASLRTWGENEKLF
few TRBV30 AWSRGGGNNQPQH
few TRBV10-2 ASSVGGAGTEAF
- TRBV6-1 TSSEAVVGPGNTIY
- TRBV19 ASTEGQSTDTQY
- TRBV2 ASGGTSGIVYEQY
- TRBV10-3 AISLGLAGGETQY
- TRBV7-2 ASSSSGRASRYQETQY
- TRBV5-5 ASSLESGVADTQY
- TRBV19 ASSRDRGPQPQH
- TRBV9 ASTTYGSITDTQY
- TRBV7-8 ASSPLRAGTGGLSDSNQPQH
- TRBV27 ASSIRRGFYEQY
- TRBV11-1 ASSSLDRGYGYT
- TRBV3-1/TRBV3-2 ASSQPDRAYGYT
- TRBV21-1 ASSKLRGDNEQF
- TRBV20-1 SAMSGYEQY
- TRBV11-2 ASSLESGLYEQY
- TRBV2 ASGPGRATEAF
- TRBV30 AWRPITGGANYGYT
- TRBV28 ASSQDYEQY
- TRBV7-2 ASSPLASQETQY
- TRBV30 AWSVGAWTSNSPLH
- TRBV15 ATSAEYAGGPYNEQF
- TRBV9 ASSVEGVDEETQY
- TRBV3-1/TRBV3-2 ASGSPGHNRGNTIY
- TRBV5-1 ASSLALTSGIIGELF
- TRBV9 ASSGTPKDTQY
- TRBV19 ASSIGWGQRPFF
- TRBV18 ASSPMSTGDTQY
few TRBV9 ASLGASATSNEQF
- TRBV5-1 ASSRGDYNTEAF
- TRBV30 AWGLENEQF
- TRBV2 ASSPTTGSPT
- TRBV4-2 ASSQPAEYYEQY
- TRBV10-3 AIRRTASNTEAF
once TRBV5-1 ASSPRGAGGPSLIYNEQF
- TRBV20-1 STDRRGGYT
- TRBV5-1 ASSLVAGGTGELF
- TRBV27 ASSLIWGGGAGEKLF
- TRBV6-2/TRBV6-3 ASSPESYNQPQH
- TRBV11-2 ASSPGQRPGKGYT
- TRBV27 ASSLTGEGGSYNEQF
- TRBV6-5 ASSYSRSSYNSPLH
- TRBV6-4 ASSGREGGEQF
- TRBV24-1 ATSDLGRETQY
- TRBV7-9 ASSRGQGSRDSPLH